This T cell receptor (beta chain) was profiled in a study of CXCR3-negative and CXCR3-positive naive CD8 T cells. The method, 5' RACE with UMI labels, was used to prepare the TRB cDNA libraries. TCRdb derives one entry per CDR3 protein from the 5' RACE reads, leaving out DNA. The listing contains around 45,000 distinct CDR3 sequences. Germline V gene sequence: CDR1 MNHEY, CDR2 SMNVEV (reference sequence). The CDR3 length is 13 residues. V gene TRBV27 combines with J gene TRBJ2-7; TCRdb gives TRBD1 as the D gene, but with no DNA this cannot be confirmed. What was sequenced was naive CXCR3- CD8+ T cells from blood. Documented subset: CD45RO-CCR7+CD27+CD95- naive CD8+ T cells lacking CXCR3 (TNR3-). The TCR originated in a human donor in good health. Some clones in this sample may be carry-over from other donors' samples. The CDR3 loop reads CASSWRGRGEQYF.